This T cell receptor beta chain was recorded in a study of tumor-infiltrating lymphocytes in primary liver carcinoma. Production of TCR beta cDNA used 400 to 600 ng total RNA together with a constant-region primer. A slightly modified ARM-PCR protocol with three nested multiplex PCR rounds produced these TCR beta libraries. The first two PCR rounds, roughly 10 cycles each, used TRBV1-TRBV30 forward primers and a C-beta reverse primer. TCRdb re-called the multiplex PCR reads through MiXCR, storing one row per CDR3 protein. The table shows more than 30,000 distinct CDR3 sequences, with about 79% occurring only once. With regard to this clonotype: The junction departs from germline at one end; a sequencing error may be responsible.

CDR3 size: 14 residues. The germline CDR1 and CDR2 sequences are SGHVS and FQNEAQ. Without any cell sorting, about 18-31 mg of bulk tissue yielded co-extracted RNA and DNA. Sampling was performed at five separate regions of each tumor. V and J are TRBV7-8 and TRBJ2-7; D not resolved. Sequencing was performed on liver tumor tissue from sampling region 5. Subset indicated: tumor region T5, tumor centre. The clonotype originates from a man aged 40-49 years with primary liver carcinoma and hepatitis B virus infection. CDR3 in DNA: TGTGACAGCAGCTTAGAGATAAGCTCCTACGAGCAGTACTTC. The encoded protein is CDSSLEISSYEQYF.